There are a few counts of the clone carrying this T cell receptor (beta chain). Its antigen is undetermined. V lost 0 bases and J lost 3, with 11 bases in between. Germline lookup yields CDR1 SGDLS and CDR2 YYNGEE. The CDR3 is made up of 15 amino acids. This specimen comes from a study of response to subunit inactivated influenza vaccine. Findings and caveats of the study: It was the authors' suggestion that each seasonal influenza vaccination recruits few new T cells.

TCRdb itself ran the RT-PCR reads through MiXCR, one entry per CDR3 protein. The top ten hold approximately 11% of the sample, which has roughly 780,000 distinct CDR3 sequences, less than 20% seen once. The chain carries TRBV9 and TRBJ2-3, with D possibly being TRBD2 (6 bases). The source was PBMCs from blood, collected more than 4 days after vaccination. The sequence derives from a man aged 50 to 59 who received an inactivated influenza vaccine. CDR3 DNA sequence: TGTGCCAGCAGCGTAGCGGGAGATAGGACAGATACGCAGTATTTT. It encodes CASSVAGDRTDTQYF.